The present T cell receptor beta chain was sequenced within a study of technical replicates of blood from a few donors. Assay used: immunoSEQ multiplex PCR; TCRdb lists only in-frame clones, some missing. In the table there are tens of thousands of clones, 94% of which are singletons. Germline trimming cut 4 bases from V and 5 bases from J; bases unmatched to any gene: 2. CDR1 is GTSNPN and CDR2 is SVGIG in the germline V gene (reference sequence). The CDR3 spans 12 residues. The chain links TRBV30 to TRBJ1-1; 9 bases align to TRBD1. The TCR originated in a human donor in good health. Sequences were obtained from T cells isolated from PBMCs. CDR3 coding DNA: TGTGCCTGGACTGACAGGGGGACTGAAGCTTTCTTT. Encoded protein: CAWTDRGTEAFF.